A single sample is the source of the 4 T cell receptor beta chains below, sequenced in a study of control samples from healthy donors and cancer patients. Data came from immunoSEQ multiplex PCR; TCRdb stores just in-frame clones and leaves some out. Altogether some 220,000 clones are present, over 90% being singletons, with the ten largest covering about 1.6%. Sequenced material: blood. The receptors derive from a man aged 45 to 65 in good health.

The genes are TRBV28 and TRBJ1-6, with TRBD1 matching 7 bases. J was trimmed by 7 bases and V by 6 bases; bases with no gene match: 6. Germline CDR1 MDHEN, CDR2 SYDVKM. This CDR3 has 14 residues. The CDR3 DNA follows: TGTGCCAGCAGCCCTGGACAGGTCAATTCACCCCTCCACTTT. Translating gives CASSPGQVNSPLHF. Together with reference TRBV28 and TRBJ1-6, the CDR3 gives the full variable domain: DVKVTQSSRYLVKRTGEKVFLECVQDMDHENMFWYRQDPGLGLRLIYFSYDVKMKEKGDIPEGYSVSREKKERFSLILESASTNQTSMYLCASSPGQVNSPLHFGNGTRLTVT.

CDR3 region: CASSFGDREDGYTF. CDR3 in DNA: TGTGCCAGCAGCTTTGGGGACAGGGAGGATGGCTACACCTTC. The rearrangement links TRBV7-2 to TRBJ1-2; 9 bases line up with TRBD1. The CDR3 is 14 residues long. Germline trimming cut 3 bases from V and 6 bases from J; bases unmatched to any gene: 5. Per germline, CDR1 SGHTA and CDR2 FQGNSA.

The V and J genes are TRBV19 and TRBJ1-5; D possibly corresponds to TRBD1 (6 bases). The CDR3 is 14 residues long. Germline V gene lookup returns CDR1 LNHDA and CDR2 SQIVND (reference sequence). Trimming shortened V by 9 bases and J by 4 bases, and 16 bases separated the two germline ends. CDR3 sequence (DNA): TGTGCCAGCCAAGGGGACAAAAGTAATCAGCCCCAGCATTTT. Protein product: CASQGDKSNQPQHF.

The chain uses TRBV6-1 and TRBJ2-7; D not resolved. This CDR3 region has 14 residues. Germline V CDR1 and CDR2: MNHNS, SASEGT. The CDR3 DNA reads TGTGCCAGCAGTGAAGACCTAGTAATAGCCGAGCAGTGCGTC. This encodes CASSEDLVIAEQCV.